This TCR beta chain was identified in a study of blood T cell repertoires in COVID-19. Study summary: T cells, B-cell-depleted T cells, or PBMCs supplied cDNA or gDNA.

Germline assignment: CDR1 ENHRY and CDR2 SYGVKD. The V and J ends lost 1 base and 6 bases respectively, with 9 bases between them. CDR3 length equals 13 residues. In the authors' methods: Amplification of reference gene primers provided the estimated nucleated cell counts. Assay: immunoSEQ multiplex PCR; the TCRdb copy retains only in-frame clones and omits some. V and J calls plus clone size are reproduced from that table; the DNA served to infer D and trimming. The repertoire has about 200,000 clones, approximately 90% of them found once; the top ten carry around 5.8%. Source material: peripheral blood. This receptor was obtained from a man aged 35 to 55 with active or convalescent COVID-19. The V and J genes are TRBV10-3 and TRBJ1-2; D call uncertain. The CDR3 region has the DNA TGTGCCATCAGTGAGTTCGGGTTAGATGGCTACACCTTC. Translated, it gives CAISEFGLDGYTF.